Shown below are 4 T cell receptor beta chains from a single sample sequenced in a study of cytomegalovirus exposure and HLA in healthy donors. Produced via immunoSEQ multiplex PCR; TCRdb's table is partial and in-frame only. The table lists 150,000 to 200,000 clones, about 95% of them singletons, with 0.8% to 1% in the top ten. Sequencing was done on a sample of PBMCs. Every receptor here comes from a woman between 18 and 29 years old in good health and CMV-seronegative.

The gene calls are TRBV10-3 and TRBJ2-3, with 7 bases aligning to TRBD2. Germline lookup yields CDR1 ENHRY and CDR2 SYGVKD. Unmatched junction bases numbered 2, after V lost 5 bases and J lost 0 bases. The CDR3 has 14 amino acids. DNA for the CDR3: TGTGCCATCAGTTCTAGCGGAAGCACAGATACGCAGTATTTT. Protein product: CAISSSGSTDTQYF.

The rearrangement links TRBV4-1 to TRBJ1-5; 8 nucleotides align to TRBD1. Germline trimming cut 1 base from V and 7 bases from J; bases unmatched to any gene: 3. There are 14 residues in the CDR3. From germline, CDR1 is MGHRA and CDR2 YSYEKL. CDR3 nucleotides: TGCGCCAGCAGCCAAGGATCAGGGGGCCAGCCCCAGCATTTT. Its translation: CASSQGSGGQPQHF.

The rearrangement joins TRBV6-5 to TRBJ2-7; 10 nucleotides agree with TRBD1. The V and J ends lost 6 bases and 2 bases, in that order; junction bases with no gene match: 7. This CDR3 region has 15 residues. Per the germline V gene, CDR1 is MNHEY and CDR2 is SVGAGI. Here the CDR3 DNA reads TGTGCCAGCAGCCTCGGGACAGGGGCAACCTACGAGCAGTACTTC. It encodes CASSLGTGATYEQYF.

The chain recombines TRBV27 with TRBJ1-4; D perhaps matches TRBD1 (6 bases). The CDR3 runs 16 residues. V was clipped by 2 bases and J by 5 bases, with 15 bases between them. In germline, CDR1 is MNHEY, CDR2 SMNVEV (reference sequence). CDR3 sequence reads: CASSLRGTALNEKLFF. Written as DNA, the CDR3 is TGTGCCAGCAGTTTAAGGGGGACGGCCCTCAATGAAAAACTGTTTTTT.